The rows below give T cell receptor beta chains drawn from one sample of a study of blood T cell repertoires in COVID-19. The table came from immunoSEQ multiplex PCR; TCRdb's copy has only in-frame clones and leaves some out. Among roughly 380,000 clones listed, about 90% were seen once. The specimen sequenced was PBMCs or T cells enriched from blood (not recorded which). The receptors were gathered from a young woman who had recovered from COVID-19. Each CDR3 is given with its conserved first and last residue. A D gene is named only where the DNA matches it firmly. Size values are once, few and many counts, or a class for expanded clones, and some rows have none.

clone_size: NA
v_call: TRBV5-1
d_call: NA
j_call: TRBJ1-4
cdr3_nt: TGCGCCAGCAGCGAGGGTTCGACTAATGAAAAACTGTTTTTT
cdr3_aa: CASSEGSTNEKLFF

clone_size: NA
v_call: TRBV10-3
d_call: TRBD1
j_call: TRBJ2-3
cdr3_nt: TGTGCCATCAGTCCGGGACAGGGGGGAGATACGCAGTATTTT
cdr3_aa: CAISPGQGGDTQYF

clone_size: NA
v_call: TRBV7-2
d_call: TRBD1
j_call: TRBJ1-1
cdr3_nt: TGTGCCAGCAGCTCACAGGGGAGGAGGACTGAAGCTTTCTTT
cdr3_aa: CASSSQGRRTEAFF

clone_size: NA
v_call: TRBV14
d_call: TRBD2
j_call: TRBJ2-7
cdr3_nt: TGTGCCAGCAGCCAATTCGCGGGAGGGTCCGACGAGCAGTACTTC
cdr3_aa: CASSQFAGGSDEQYF

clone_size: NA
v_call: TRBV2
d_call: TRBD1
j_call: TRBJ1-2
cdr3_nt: TGTGCCAGCAGTGAACTGGACAGGGTCTATGAGTATGGCTACACCTTC
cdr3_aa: CASSELDRVYEYGYTF

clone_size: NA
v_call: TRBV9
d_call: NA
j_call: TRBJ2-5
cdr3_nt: TGTGCCAGCAGCGTAGGACCGGGTGTGGCTCCGGAGACCCAGTACTTC
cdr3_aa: CASSVGPGVAPETQYF

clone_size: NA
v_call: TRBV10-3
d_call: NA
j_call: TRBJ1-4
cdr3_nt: TGTGCCATCAGCCCAGGCGTAGGACAAATAAATGAAAAACTGTTTTTT
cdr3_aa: CAISPGVGQINEKLFF

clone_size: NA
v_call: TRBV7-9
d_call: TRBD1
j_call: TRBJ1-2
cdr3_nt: TGTGCCAGCAGCTTAGAAACAGGGGCCGGCTACACCTTC
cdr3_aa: CASSLETGAGYTF

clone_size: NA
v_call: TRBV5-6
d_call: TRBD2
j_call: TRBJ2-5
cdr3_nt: TGTGCCAGCAGCTTGCCAGGTAGCGGGGGAGAAGAGACCCAGTACTTC
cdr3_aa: CASSLPGSGGEETQYF

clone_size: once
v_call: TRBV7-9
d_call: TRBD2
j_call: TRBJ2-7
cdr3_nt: TGTGCCAGCAGCTACCCTTTAGCGGGAGGGCCCCACGAGCAGTACTTC
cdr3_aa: CASSYPLAGGPHEQYF

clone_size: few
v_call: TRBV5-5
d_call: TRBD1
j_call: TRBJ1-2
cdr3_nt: TGTGCCAGCAGCTTGGGGGGACAGGGCACGACCTATGGCTACACCTTC
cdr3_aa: CASSLGGQGTTYGYTF

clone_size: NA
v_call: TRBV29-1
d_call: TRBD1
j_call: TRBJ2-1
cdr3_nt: TGCAGCGTGGATACAGGGGTCTCCTACAATGAGCAGTTCTTC
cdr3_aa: CSVDTGVSYNEQFF

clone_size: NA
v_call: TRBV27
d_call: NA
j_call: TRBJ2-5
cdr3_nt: TGTGCCAGCATCCTAAGGAGGGGGGGGGTAGAGACCCAGTACTTC
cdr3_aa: CASILRRGGVETQYF

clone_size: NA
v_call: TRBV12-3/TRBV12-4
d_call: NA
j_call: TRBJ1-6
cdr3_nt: TGTGCCAGCAGGCTAACAGGGAACTCACCCCTCCACTTT
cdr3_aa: CASRLTGNSPLHF

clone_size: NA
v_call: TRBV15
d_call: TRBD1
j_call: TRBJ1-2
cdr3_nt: TGTGCCACCAGCTCTCTGACAGGGGATGGCTACACCTTC
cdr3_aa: CATSSLTGDGYTF

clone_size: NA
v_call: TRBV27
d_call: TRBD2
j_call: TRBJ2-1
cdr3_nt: TGTGCCAGCACCGGGACTAGCGGATACAATGAGCAGTTCTTC
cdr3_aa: CASTGTSGYNEQFF

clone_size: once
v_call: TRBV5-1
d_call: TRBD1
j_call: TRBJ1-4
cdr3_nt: TGCGCCAGCAGCTTCCGGGACAGGGATGAAAAACTGTTTTTT
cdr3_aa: CASSFRDRDEKLFF

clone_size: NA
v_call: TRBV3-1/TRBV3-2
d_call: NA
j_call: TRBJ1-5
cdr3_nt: TGTGCCAGCAGTCCTACGATCGGGGGAGGACAGCCCCAGCATTTT
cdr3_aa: CASSPTIGGGQPQHF

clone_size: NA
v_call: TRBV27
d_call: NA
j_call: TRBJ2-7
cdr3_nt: TGTGCCAGCAGTTTCGGCGGCGGAGGGGAGCAGTACTTC
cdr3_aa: CASSFGGGGEQYF

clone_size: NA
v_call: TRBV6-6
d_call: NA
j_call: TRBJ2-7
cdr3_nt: TGTGCCAGCAGTTGGACTATTCACGACTACGAGCAGTACTTC
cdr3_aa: CASSWTIHDYEQYF

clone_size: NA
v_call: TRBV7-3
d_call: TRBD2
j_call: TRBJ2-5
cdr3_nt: TGTGCCAGCATCCCGGCGGGACTAGCGGGGGGAAACCAAGAGACCCAGTACTTC
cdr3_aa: CASIPAGLAGGNQETQYF

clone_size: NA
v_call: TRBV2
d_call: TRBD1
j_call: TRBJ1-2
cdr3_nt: TGTGCCAGCAGAACCGGACAGGGGGGCTACACCTTC
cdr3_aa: CASRTGQGGYTF

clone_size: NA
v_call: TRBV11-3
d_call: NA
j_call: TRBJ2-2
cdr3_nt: TGTGCCAGCAGCTTAGGGGGAGGTGACACCGGGGAGCTGTTTTTT
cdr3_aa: CASSLGGGDTGELFF

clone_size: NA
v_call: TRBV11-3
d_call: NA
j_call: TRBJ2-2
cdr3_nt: TGTGCCAGCAGCCCCCGGCAGGGCGCCGGGGAGCTGTTTTTT
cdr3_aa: CASSPRQGAGELFF

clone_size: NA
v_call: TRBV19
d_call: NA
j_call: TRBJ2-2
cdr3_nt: TGTGCCAGTAGTCCCGGAGGAGGGAAGGGCGGGGAGCTGTTTTTT
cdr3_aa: CASSPGGGKGGELFF

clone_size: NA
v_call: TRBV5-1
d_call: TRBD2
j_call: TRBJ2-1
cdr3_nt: TGCGCCAGCAGCTTAACTAGCGGGTCGTACAATGAGCAGTTCTTC
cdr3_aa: CASSLTSGSYNEQFF

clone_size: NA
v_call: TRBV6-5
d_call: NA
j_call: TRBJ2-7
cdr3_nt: TGTGCCAGCGGCGGGGGCGAGTACGAGCAGTACTTC
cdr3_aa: CASGGGEYEQYF

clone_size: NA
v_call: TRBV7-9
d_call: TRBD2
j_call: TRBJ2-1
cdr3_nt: TGTGCCAGCAGCCCACAAGCGGGAGGGGCAGGGGATGAGCAGTTCTTC
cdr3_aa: CASSPQAGGAGDEQFF

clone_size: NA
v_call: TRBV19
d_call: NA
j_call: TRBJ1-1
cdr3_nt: TGTGCCAGTAGTATTATCGGGGGATTCACTGAAGCTTTCTTT
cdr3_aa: CASSIIGGFTEAFF

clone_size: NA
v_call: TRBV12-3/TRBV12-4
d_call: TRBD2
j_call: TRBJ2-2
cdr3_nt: TGTGCCAGCAGTTTTCGGGGGGCCGGGGAGCTGTTTTTT
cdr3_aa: CASSFRGAGELFF

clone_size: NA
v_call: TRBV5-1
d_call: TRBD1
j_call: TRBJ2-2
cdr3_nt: TGCGCCAGCAGCTTGGTAGGACAGGGCCCCGGGGAGCTGTTTTTT
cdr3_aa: CASSLVGQGPGELFF

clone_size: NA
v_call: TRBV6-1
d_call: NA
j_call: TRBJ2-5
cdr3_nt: TGTGCCAGCAGTGAAACAGGGATCCAAGAGACCCAGTACTTC
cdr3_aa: CASSETGIQETQYF

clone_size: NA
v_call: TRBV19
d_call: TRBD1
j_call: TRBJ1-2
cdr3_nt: TGTGCCAGTAGCGTGGACAGGGGGATGCATGGCTACACCTTC
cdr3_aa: CASSVDRGMHGYTF

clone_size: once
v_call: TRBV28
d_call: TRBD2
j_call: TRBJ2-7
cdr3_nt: TGTGCCAGCAGTCGGGACGAACTAGCGGGGATTTTCTACGAGCAGTACTTC
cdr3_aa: CASSRDELAGIFYEQYF

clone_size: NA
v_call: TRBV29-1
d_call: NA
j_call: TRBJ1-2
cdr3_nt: TGCAGCGTTGAAGGGACAGACTATGGCTACACCTTC
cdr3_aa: CSVEGTDYGYTF